These 6 T cell receptor beta chains came from one sample sequenced in a study of CD4 T cells in relation to SARS-CoV-2 and coronaviruses. These receptors' antigens are unknown. The table came from immunoSEQ multiplex PCR; TCRdb's copy has only in-frame clones and leaves some out. This sample has around 20,000 clones; over 65% occur once, and the top ten carry roughly 11%. Unexposed donor CD4+ T cells date from about 2011-2018, before the COVID-19 pandemic. CD4+ T cells were isolated from the cells after more than 8 days of culture. The sequenced sample consisted of CD4+ T cells from PBMCs, cultured in vitro. Receptors were obtained from a human donor in good health.

Only one count was recorded for this clone. The chain links TRBV7-2 to TRBJ2-5; TRBD1 agrees at 7 bases. Germline V gives CDR1 SGHTA, CDR2 FQGNSA. With 4 bases clipped from V and 4 bases from J, the junction kept 9 bases outside the gene matches. CDR3 length: 15 amino acids. DNA for the CDR3: TGTGCCAGCAGCTCACAACAGGGGAAGGGAGAGACCCAGTACTTC. It translates to CASSSQQGKGETQYF. The variable domain in full, with the rest retrieved from reference TRBV7-2 and TRBJ2-5, is GAGVSQSPSNKVTEKGKDVELRCDPISGHTALYWYRQSLGQGLEFLIYFQGNSAPDKSGLPSDRFSAERTGGSVSTLTIQRTQQEDSAVYLCASSSQQGKGETQYFGPGTRLLVL.

The V and J genes are TRBV7-2 and TRBJ1-6; 7 nucleotides agree with TRBD1. Germline CDR1 SGHTA, CDR2 FQGNSA. V lost 5 bases to trimming and J lost 5 bases; unmatched junction nucleotides: 3. This CDR3 has 14 residues. The CDR3 reads CASSPQGDNSPLHF. DNA of the CDR3: TGTGCCAGCAGCCCCCAGGGGGATAATTCACCCCTCCACTTT.

The V call is TRBV5-1, the J call TRBJ2-5; 13 bases align to TRBD2. The CDR3 totals 18 residues. With V trimmed by 3 bases and J by 5 bases, 13 bases remained unmatched. Looked up from germline, CDR1 is SGHRS and CDR2 is YFSETQ. The CDR3 spells CASSSSPGLAGFGETQYF. In nucleotides, the CDR3 is TGCGCCAGCAGCTCCTCACCGGGACTAGCGGGGTTCGGGGAGACCCAGTACTTC.

This chain connects TRBV9 to TRBJ2-1, with 7 bases that match TRBD2. The V gene's germline CDR1 is SGDLS and CDR2 YYNGEE. After removal of 5 bases from V and 2 bases from J, the junction contained 7 bases not matched to a gene. The CDR3 runs to 15 residues. CDR3: CASRPLAAPYNEQFF. The CDR3 coding sequence is TGTGCCAGCAGACCTCTAGCGGCCCCCTACAATGAGCAGTTCTTC.

V is TRBV19 and J is TRBJ1-5; the D gene is possibly TRBD1 (5 bases). The CDR3 is made up of 13 amino acids. The germline V gene encodes CDR1 LNHDA and CDR2 SQIVND (reference sequence). Trimming removed 6 bases from V and 7 bases from J, with 13 bases in between. CDR3 sequence reads: CASSGQGGQPQHF. DNA for the CDR3: TGTGCCAGTAGCGGGCAGGGAGGGCAGCCCCAGCATTTT.

This clone occurred a few times. The chain links TRBV14 to TRBJ1-4; D not resolved. The CDR3 extends over 14 amino acids. The germline V gene encodes CDR1 SGHDN and CDR2 FVKESK. The V gene lost 1 base and the J gene lost 8 bases, with 11 bases spanning the gap. The CDR3 loop reads CASSQVGGYEKLFF. The CDR3 nucleotides are TGTGCCAGCAGCCAAGTAGGAGGGTACGAAAAACTGTTTTTT.